This T cell receptor (beta chain) was captured by sequencing in a study of radiotherapy plus CTLA-4 blockade in lung cancer. Study-level background: Overall, 15% to 20% of patients showed an objective response, while about 30% attained disease control. Study results and limitations: Reportedly, early blood T cell clone dynamics best predicted response, with interferon-beta. After treatment with radiotherapy plus ipilimumab, TCR clones that came from the tumor expanded in blood.

Focal radiation was given together with CTLA-4 blockade (ipilimumab) to patients with chemo-refractory metastatic non-small-cell lung cancer. Details on this clone: Its antigen is unidentified.

Germline V gives CDR1 SGHVS, CDR2 FQNEAQ. The CDR3 totals 13 residues. Trimming shortened V by 1 base and J by 7 bases, and 11 bases separated the two germline ends. Sequenced by immunoSEQ multiplex PCR; TCRdb stores in-frame clones only, minus some. The table has some 50,000 clones, more than 60% seen once. The rearrangement uses TRBV7-8 and TRBJ2-7; D might be TRBD1 (6 bases). Material: peripheral blood, obtained from a patient treated with radiotherapy plus ipilimumab. The receptor's source is a human donor with non-small cell lung cancer who had a partial response to radiotherapy plus ipilimumab. The CDR3 sequence: CASSLENREEQYF. CDR3 DNA sequence: TGTGCCAGCAGCTTAGAGAACAGGGAAGAGCAGTACTTC. The full variable domain, in which reference TRBV7-8 and TRBJ2-7 provide the parts outside the CDR3, is GAGVSQSPRYKVAKRGQDVALRCDPISGHVSLFWYQQALGQGPEFLTYFQNEAQLDKSGLPSDRFFAERPEGSVSTLKIQRTQQEDSAVYLCASSLENREEQYFGPGTRLTVT.